These 16 T cell receptor beta chains were sequenced from one sample in a study of cytomegalovirus exposure and HLA in healthy donors. Researchers ran the PCR with 60 Vbeta and 13 Jbeta primers. The method was immunoSEQ multiplex PCR; TCRdb's version includes in-frame clones alone and lacks a portion of them. The table shows 150,000 to 200,000 clones, with 60% to 85% occurring only once. Sequenced: PBMCs. These receptors were taken from a woman in her forties in good health and CMV-seronegative.

This chain uses TRBV18 with TRBJ2-5; D call uncertain. The CDR3 has 13 residues. Per the germline V gene, CDR1 is KGHSH and CDR2 is LQKENI. V lost 1 base and J lost 5, with 8 bases in between. The CDR3 DNA reads TGTGCCAGCTCACCACAGGAGCGCGAGACCCAGTACTTC. Translating gives CASSPQERETQYF.

The chain uses TRBV27 and TRBJ1-1, with 7 bases matching TRBD1. CDR3 size: 16 residues. Germline loops: CDR1 MNHEY, CDR2 SMNVEV (reference sequence). The V and J ends lost 2 bases and 10 bases, in that order; junction bases with no gene match: 16. CDR3 nucleotide sequence: TGTGCCAGCAGTTTAGGAGGTGACAGGGTTCGTATTAGAGCTTTCTTT. It yields the protein CASSLGGDRVRIRAFF.

The chain links TRBV19 to TRBJ1-6; TRBD1 aligns across 9 bases. V lost 2 bases to trimming and J lost 10 bases; unmatched junction nucleotides: 6. CDR3 length: 15 amino acids. Germline V gene sequence: CDR1 LNHDA, CDR2 SQIVND (reference sequence). CDR3 amino acids: CASSIQQGARSPLHF. CDR3 coding DNA: TGTGCCAGTAGTATACAACAGGGGGCGAGGTCACCCCTCCACTTT. The full variable domain, completed using reference TRBV19 and TRBJ1-6, is DGGITQSPKYLFRKEGQNVTLSCEQNLNHDAMYWYRQDPGQGLRLIYYSQIVNDFQKGDIAEGYSVSREKKESFPLTVTSAQKNPTAFYLCASSIQQGARSPLHFGNGTRLTVT.

The V gene is TRBV7-9, the J gene TRBJ1-2, with TRBD1 matching over 9 bases. Per the germline V gene, CDR1 is SEHNR and CDR2 is FQNEAQ (reference sequence). V gave up 4 bases and J gave up 8 bases; unmatched junction bases: 8. The CDR3 covers 14 residues. The chain's CDR3 is CASSSRDRVVGYTF. In DNA form, the CDR3 reads TGTGCCAGCAGCTCCCGGGACAGGGTGGTCGGCTACACCTTC. The full variable domain, with the rest looked up from reference TRBV7-9 and TRBJ1-2, is DTGVSQNPRHKITKRGQNVTFRCDPISEHNRLYWYRQTLGQGPEFLTYFQNEAQLEKSRLLSDRFSAERPKGSFSTLEIQRTEQGDSAMYLCASSSRDRVVGYTFGSGTRLTVV.

This chain joins TRBV29-1 and TRBJ1-4; D unclear. The CDR3 has 13 amino acids. V shed 4 bases and J shed 7 bases, with 13 bases lying between them. Per the germline V gene, CDR1 is SQVTM and CDR2 is ANQGSEA. This CDR3 is CSVAFRSGEKLFF. The CDR3 DNA sequence: TGCAGCGTTGCATTCCGAAGCGGTGAAAAACTGTTTTTT. The variable domain in full, completed from reference TRBV29-1 and TRBJ1-4, reads SAVISQKPSRDICQRGTSLTIQCQVDSQVTMMFWYRQQPGQSLTLIATANQGSEATYESGFVIDKFPISRPNLTFSTLTVSNMSPEDSSIYLCSVAFRSGEKLFFGSGTQLSVL.

This chain uses TRBV13 with TRBJ2-3; the match to TRBD1 covers 9 bases. Trimming took 7 bases from V and 2 from J; bases not matched to a gene: 4. This CDR3 is built from 14 residues. CDR1 and CDR2 (germline): PRHDT, FYEKMQ (reference sequence). This chain's CDR3 is CASTNRGLTDTQYF. The DNA for the CDR3 is TGTGCCAGCACCAACAGGGGGCTCACAGATACGCAGTATTTT.

This clone has more than one count but fewer than ten. The chain links TRBV4-2 to TRBJ2-1; D gene ambiguous. Trimming took off 0 bases at V and 2 bases at J, with 11 bases between the two ends. Germline loops: CDR1 LGHNA, CDR2 YNFKEQ. The length of the CDR3 is 16 residues. CDR3 region: CASSQDRFQTYNEQFF. CDR3 in DNA: TGTGCCAGCAGCCAAGATCGGTTCCAAACCTACAATGAGCAGTTCTTC.

V is TRBV7-2 and J is TRBJ2-1; tentative D call: TRBD2 (6 bases). The CDR3 runs to 14 residues. Germline V gene sequence: CDR1 SGHTA, CDR2 FQGNSA. V was shortened by 2 bases and J by 8 bases, with 13 bases between the two germline ends. This CDR3 reads CASSLNRGIDEQFF. The CDR3 DNA sequence: TGTGCCAGCAGCTTAAATCGGGGGATCGATGAGCAGTTCTTC. Combining the CDR3 with reference TRBV7-2 and TRBJ2-1 gives the whole variable domain GAGVSQSPSNKVTEKGKDVELRCDPISGHTALYWYRQSLGQGLEFLIYFQGNSAPDKSGLPSDRFSAERTGGSVSTLTIQRTQQEDSAVYLCASSLNRGIDEQFFGPGTRLTVL.

The rearrangement links TRBV19 to TRBJ1-2; perhaps TRBD1 as D (5 bases). CDR3 length: 14 residues. Germline CDR1 reads LNHDA; CDR2 reads SQIVND (reference sequence). V was clipped by 6 bases and J by 6 bases, with 17 bases between them. The CDR3 region has the DNA TGTGCCAGTAGGGGGGAGGTGGGTCGTAATGGCTACACCTTC. This codes for CASRGEVGRNGYTF.

This chain connects TRBV7-9 to TRBJ2-1; 7 bases are shared with TRBD1. Germline V gene lookup returns CDR1 SEHNR and CDR2 FQNEAQ (reference sequence). This CDR3 is 14 amino acids long. The CDR3, as DNA: TGTTCCGACCAACCGGGACAGAAATACGATGAGCAGTTCTTC. This sequence encodes CSDQPGQKYDEQFF.

The chain combines TRBV6-6 with TRBJ1-5; TRBD1 matches 7 bases. Trimming took 0 bases from V and 1 from J; bases not matched to a gene: 3. Germline CDR1 and CDR2: MNHNY and SVGAGI (reference sequence). This CDR3 has 16 amino acids. The CDR3 region has the DNA TGTGCCAGCAGTTACTCGAGACAGGGAAGCAATCAGCCCCAGCATTTT. Protein sequence: CASSYSRQGSNQPQHF.

CDR3 in amino acids: CASSQEPAGGPHNEQFF. The DNA of the CDR3 is TGCGCCAGCAGCCAAGAACCAGCGGGAGGGCCGCACAATGAGCAGTTCTTC. The rearrangement uses TRBV4-3 and TRBJ2-1; 10 positions match TRBD2. Per the germline V gene, CDR1 is LGHNA and CDR2 is YSLEER. The CDR3 loop spans 17 amino acids. V trimming: 0 bases; J trimming: 5 bases; junction bases outside the gene matches: 7.

The CDR3 spells CASKGSGRSEQFF. In nucleotides, the CDR3 is TGTGCCAGCAAAGGTAGCGGGAGATCTGAGCAGTTCTTC. The chain uses TRBV28 and TRBJ2-1, with 9 bases that match TRBD2. V gave up 7 bases and J gave up 9 bases; unmatched junction bases: 7. The CDR3 is 13 residues long. Germline CDR1 reads MDHEN; CDR2 reads SYDVKM.

Only a few counts were recorded for this clone. V and J are TRBV9 and TRBJ2-3, with 8 positions matching TRBD2. CDR3 size: 19 residues. Germline V gene sequence: CDR1 SGDLS, CDR2 YYNGEE. V shed 0 bases, J shed 3 bases, and the junction held 15 bases outside the gene matches. The chain's CDR3 is CASSVEGRGGGRRTDTQYF. In DNA, the CDR3 is TGTGCCAGCAGCGTAGAAGGAAGGGGAGGCGGGAGGCGGACAGATACGCAGTATTTT.

The chain links TRBV11-3 to TRBJ2-3; TRBD1 matches at 7 bases. The V gene end was trimmed by 5 bases and the J gene end by 1 base; junction bases not matched to a gene: 6. This CDR3 has 15 amino acids. Per germline, CDR1 SGHNT and CDR2 YENEEA. The CDR3: CASSQGQVRTDTQYF. The CDR3 DNA follows: TGTGCCAGCAGCCAAGGACAGGTACGCACAGATACGCAGTATTTT. Full variable domain (rest looked up from reference TRBV11-3 and TRBJ2-3): EAGVVQSPRYKIIEKKQPVAFWCNPISGHNTLYWYLQNLGQGPELLIRYENEEAVDDSQLPKDRFSAERLKGVDSTLKIQPAELGDSAVYLCASSQGQVRTDTQYFGPGTRLTVL.

This sequence joins TRBV5-1 and TRBJ2-5, with 13 nucleotides matching TRBD2. The germline V gene has CDR1 SGHRS and CDR2 YFSETQ. CDR3 length: 16 amino acids. V was clipped by 5 bases and J by 4 bases; unmatched bases: 8. The DNA of the CDR3 is TGCGCCAGCAGTTACGGACTAGCGGGGGAGAGAGAGACCCAGTACTTC. This codes for CASSYGLAGERETQYF.